Presented here are 15 T cell receptor beta chains from one specimen sequenced in a study of blood T cell repertoires in COVID-19. Assay used: immunoSEQ multiplex PCR; TCRdb lists only in-frame clones, some missing. The table has about 240,000 clones, roughly 89% seen once. Sample: PBMCs or T cells enriched from blood (not recorded which). These receptors were collected from a young woman with acute COVID-19.

V and J are TRBV5-1 and TRBJ2-7; 11 nucleotides match TRBD2. This CDR3 contains 16 residues. V was clipped by 4 bases and J by 2 bases; unmatched bases: 8. Germline V gives CDR1 SGHRS, CDR2 YFSETQ. The CDR3 spells CASSARLAGITYEQYF. The DNA of the CDR3 is TGCGCCAGCAGCGCAAGACTAGCGGGGATAACCTACGAGCAGTACTTC.

V is TRBV6-2 or TRBV6-3 and J is TRBJ1-2; 7 nucleotides line up with TRBD1. Germline-derived CDR1 and CDR2 are MNHEY and SVGEGT. Trimming removed 5 bases from V and 6 bases from J; junction bases left unmatched: 9. The CDR3 spans 14 residues. The CDR3 coding sequence is TGTGCCAGCAGTCACGGACAGGAAAAGGATGGCTACACCTTC. Translated, it gives CASSHGQEKDGYTF.

The gene calls are TRBV20-1 and TRBJ1-5, with D perhaps matching TRBD1 (6 bases). V gave up 3 bases and J gave up 5 bases, with 23 bases separating them. Germline loops: CDR1 DFQATT, CDR2 SNEGSKA (reference sequence). The CDR3 extends over 17 amino acids. DNA for the CDR3: TGCAGTGCTAGTGGATTCAGGGGCACACGACAGGATCAGCCCCAGCATTTT. Its protein product is CSASGFRGTRQDQPQHF.

The chain uses TRBV5-1 and TRBJ2-3; TRBD1 matches at 9 bases. Germline loops: CDR1 SGHRS, CDR2 YFSETQ. V dropped 0 bases and J dropped 3; count of bases not matched to a gene: 2. The CDR3 loop spans 15 amino acids. The CDR3 bases are TGCGCCAGCAGCTTGGGGGACAGGGTTACAGATACGCAGTATTTT. Protein sequence: CASSLGDRVTDTQYF.

The V and J genes are TRBV10-3 and TRBJ1-5; a weak D match, TRBD1 (6 bases). Germline V gene data show CDR1 as ENHRY and CDR2 as SYGVKD. V shed 7 bases and J shed 3 bases, with 10 bases lying between them. The CDR3 contains 13 residues. The CDR3 is CAINQGLNQPQHF. For the CDR3, the DNA is TGTGCCATCAATCAGGGGCTCAATCAGCCCCAGCATTTT.

The chain employs TRBV7-2 and TRBJ1-2, with TRBD1 as a possible D gene (6 bases). This CDR3 comprises 14 residues. The V and J ends lost 1 base and 3 bases respectively, with 9 bases between them. Germline V lookup: CDR1 SGHTA, CDR2 FQGNSA. The chain's CDR3 is CASSLVSGDYGYTF. The CDR3 DNA follows: TGTGCCAGCAGCTTAGTCTCAGGGGACTATGGCTACACCTTC. The full variable domain, in which reference TRBV7-2 and TRBJ1-2 provide the parts outside the CDR3, is GAGVSQSPSNKVTEKGKDVELRCDPISGHTALYWYRQSLGQGLEFLIYFQGNSAPDKSGLPSDRFSAERTGGSVSTLTIQRTQQEDSAVYLCASSLVSGDYGYTFGSGTRLTVV.

The rearrangement uses TRBV10-3 and TRBJ2-2; possible D gene TRBD1, 5 bases. V dropped 6 bases and J dropped 11 bases, with 19 bases sitting between them. CDR1 is ENHRY and CDR2 is SYGVKD in the germline V gene. The CDR3 loop spans 14 amino acids. The CDR3: CAIRPTDNLVELFF. The CDR3 DNA is TGTGCCATCAGACCCACGGACAATCTCGTTGAGCTGTTTTTT.

The chain carries TRBV5-1 and TRBJ1-1, with a tentative D call TRBD1 (6 bases). The CDR3 has 15 amino acids. The germline V gene encodes CDR1 SGHRS and CDR2 YFSETQ. Trimming removed 0 bases at V and 1 base at J, with 10 bases between. In DNA, the CDR3 is TGCGCCAGCAGCTTGGTTCGGGACAAGAACACTGAAGCTTTCTTT. Its translation is CASSLVRDKNTEAFF.

V and J are TRBV5-4 and TRBJ2-2, with D possibly being TRBD1 (6 bases). Germline CDR1 and CDR2: SGHNT and YYREEE (reference sequence). V was trimmed by 0 bases and J by 4 bases, leaving 13 bases between them. The CDR3 runs to 16 residues. The CDR3 is CASSLEIQGLTGELFF. The CDR3 DNA reads as TGTGCCAGCAGCTTGGAAATACAGGGTCTCACCGGGGAGCTGTTTTTT.

J is TRBJ2-3 and V is TRBV3-1 (or the pseudogene TRBV3-2); D is ambiguous. Per the germline V gene, CDR1 is LGHDT and CDR2 is YNNKEL (reference sequence). The germline V and J ends were trimmed by 0 bases and 6 bases, with 7 bases remaining between them. The CDR3 covers 13 residues. CDR3 amino acids: CASSQEAADTQYF. The CDR3 DNA is TGTGCCAGCAGCCAAGAAGCAGCGGATACGCAGTATTTT.

The V call is TRBV5-5, the J call TRBJ2-5; TRBD1 matches at 8 bases. The junction had 6 bases not matched to a gene; V was cut back by 3 bases and J by 2 bases. Germline V CDR1 and CDR2: SGHKS, YYEKEE (reference sequence). The CDR3 extends over 15 amino acids. CDR3 amino acids: CASSSTRTGQETQYF. Here the CDR3 DNA reads TGTGCCAGCAGCTCAACCCGGACAGGGCAAGAGACCCAGTACTTC.

The chain employs TRBV6-5 and TRBJ2-1; TRBD1 aligns across 11 bases. Germline-derived CDR1 and CDR2 are MNHEY and SVGAGI. The CDR3 spans 14 residues. The trim removed 8 bases at V and 8 bases at J, leaving 8 bases unmatched. The CDR3 DNA reads as TGTGCCAGCTCTCCCGGACAGGGGGCCTATGAGCAGTTCTTC. Translation gives CASSPGQGAYEQFF.

The CDR3 DNA reads TGCGCCAGCAGCTTGGGAACTCCAAGCTCTGGAAACACCATATATTTT. This encodes CASSLGTPSSGNTIYF. The chain couples TRBV5-1 to TRBJ1-3; no clear D gene. This CDR3 is 16 amino acids long. With 0 bases removed from V and 0 bases from J, the gap between germline ends came to 10 bases. Germline V gives CDR1 SGHRS, CDR2 YFSETQ.

CDR3 sequence (DNA): TGTGCCAGCACTCAAGGACAGGGGAGCTCCTATAATTCACCCCTCCACTTT. As protein: CASTQGQGSSYNSPLHF. This sequence joins TRBV11-3 and TRBJ1-6, with 9 bases that match TRBD1. Germline loops: CDR1 SGHNT, CDR2 YENEEA. V lost 7 bases and J lost 0; bases outside the gene matches: 7. The CDR3 totals 17 residues.

The chain is built from TRBV2 and TRBJ2-7, with a weak D call TRBD2 (5 bases). V was shortened by 6 bases and J by 6 bases, with 6 bases between the two germline ends. The CDR3 totals 10 residues. Germline V CDR1 and CDR2: SNHLY, FYNNEI. The CDR3 sequence: CASSGVEQYF. CDR3 bases: TGTGCCAGCAGCGGGGTCGAGCAGTACTTC.